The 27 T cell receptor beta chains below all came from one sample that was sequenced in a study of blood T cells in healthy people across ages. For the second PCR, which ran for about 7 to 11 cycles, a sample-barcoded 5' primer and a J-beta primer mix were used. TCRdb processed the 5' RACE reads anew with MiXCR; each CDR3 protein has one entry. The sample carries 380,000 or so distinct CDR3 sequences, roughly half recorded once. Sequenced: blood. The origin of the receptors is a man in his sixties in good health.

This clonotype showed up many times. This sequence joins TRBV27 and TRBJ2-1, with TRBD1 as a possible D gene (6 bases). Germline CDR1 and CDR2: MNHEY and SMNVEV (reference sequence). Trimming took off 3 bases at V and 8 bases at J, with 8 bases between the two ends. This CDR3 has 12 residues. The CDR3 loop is CASSFRGDEQFF. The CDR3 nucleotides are TGTGCCAGCAGTTTCAGGGGCGATGAGCAGTTCTTC.

The CDR3 region has the DNA TGTGCCAGCAGTGACAACGCACGGGGCTTTGGCTACACCTTC. Its protein is CASSDNARGFGYTF. V and J are TRBV28 and TRBJ1-2, with D maybe TRBD1 (5 bases). The length of the CDR3 is 14 residues. Germline V CDR1 and CDR2: MDHEN, SYDVKM. Trimming took off 5 bases at V and 7 bases at J, with 17 bases between the two ends.

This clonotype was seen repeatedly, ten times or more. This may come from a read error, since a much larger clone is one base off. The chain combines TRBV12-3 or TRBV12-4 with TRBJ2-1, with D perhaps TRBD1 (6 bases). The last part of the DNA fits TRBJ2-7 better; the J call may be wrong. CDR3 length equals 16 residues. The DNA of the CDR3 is TGTGCCAGCACCGACCCAGGGGAGAGCTCCTACAATGAGCAGTACTTC. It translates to CASTDPGESSYNEQYF.

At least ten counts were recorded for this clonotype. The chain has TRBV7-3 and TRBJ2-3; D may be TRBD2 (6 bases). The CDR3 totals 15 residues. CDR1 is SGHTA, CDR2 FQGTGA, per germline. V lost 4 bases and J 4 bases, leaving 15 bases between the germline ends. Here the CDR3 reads CASSSTGVGADTQYF. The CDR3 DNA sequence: TGTGCCAGCAGCTCAACGGGGGTCGGCGCAGATACGCAGTATTTT.

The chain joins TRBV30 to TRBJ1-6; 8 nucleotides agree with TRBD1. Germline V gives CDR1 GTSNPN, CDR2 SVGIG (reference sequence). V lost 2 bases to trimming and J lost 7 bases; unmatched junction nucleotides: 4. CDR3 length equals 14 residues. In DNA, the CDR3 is TGTGCCTGGAGTCTTCAGGGGGCAAATTCACCCCTCCACTTT. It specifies CAWSLQGANSPLHF.

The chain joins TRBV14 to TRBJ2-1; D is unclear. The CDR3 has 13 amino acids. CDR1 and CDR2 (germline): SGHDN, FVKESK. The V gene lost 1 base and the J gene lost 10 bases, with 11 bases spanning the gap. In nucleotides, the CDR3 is TGTGCCAGCAGCCAAGTCTGGGTCTCCGAGCAGTTCTTC. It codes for CASSQVWVSEQFF.

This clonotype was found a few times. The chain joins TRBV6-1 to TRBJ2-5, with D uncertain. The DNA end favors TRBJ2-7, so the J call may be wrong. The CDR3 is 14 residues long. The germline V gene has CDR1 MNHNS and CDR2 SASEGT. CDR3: CASSEARQKGEQYF. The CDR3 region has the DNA TGTGCCAGCAGTGAGGCACGCCAAAAGGGCGAGCAGTACTTC.

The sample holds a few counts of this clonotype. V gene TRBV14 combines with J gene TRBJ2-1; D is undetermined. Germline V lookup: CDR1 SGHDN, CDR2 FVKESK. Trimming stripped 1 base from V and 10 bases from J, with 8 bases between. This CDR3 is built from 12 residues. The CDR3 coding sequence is TGTGCCAGCAGCCAAGGCCTATTCGAGCAGTTCTTC. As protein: CASSQGLFEQFF.

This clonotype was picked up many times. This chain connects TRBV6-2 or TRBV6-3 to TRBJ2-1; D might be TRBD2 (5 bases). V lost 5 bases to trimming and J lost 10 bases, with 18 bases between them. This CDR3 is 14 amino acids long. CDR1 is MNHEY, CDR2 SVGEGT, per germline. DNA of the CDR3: TGTGCCAGCAGTAGGGCCGGCCCGCAGCGGGAGCAGTTCTTC. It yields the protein CASSRAGPQREQFF.

CDR3 sequence: CASSHGGIQYF. The CDR3 DNA reads as TGTGCCAGCAGCCACGGGGGCATTCAGTACTTC. This chain connects TRBV14 to TRBJ2-4; weak D call: TRBD2 (6 bases). The CDR3 is made up of 11 amino acids. The germline V gene encodes CDR1 SGHDN and CDR2 FVKESK. V lost 3 bases and J 9 bases, leaving 6 bases between the germline ends.

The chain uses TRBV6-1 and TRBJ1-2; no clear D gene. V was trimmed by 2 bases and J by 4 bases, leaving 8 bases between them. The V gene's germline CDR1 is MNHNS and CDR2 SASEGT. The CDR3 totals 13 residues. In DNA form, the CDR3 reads TGTGCCAGCAGTGAATCCACTAGCTATGGCTACACCTTC. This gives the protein CASSESTSYGYTF.

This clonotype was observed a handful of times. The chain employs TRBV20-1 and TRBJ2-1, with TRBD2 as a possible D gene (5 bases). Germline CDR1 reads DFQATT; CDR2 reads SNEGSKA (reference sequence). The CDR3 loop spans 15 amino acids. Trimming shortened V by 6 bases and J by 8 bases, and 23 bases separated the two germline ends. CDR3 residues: CSAPILGYGRDEQFF. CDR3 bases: TGCAGTGCGCCTATACTTGGTTATGGGCGGGATGAGCAGTTCTTC.

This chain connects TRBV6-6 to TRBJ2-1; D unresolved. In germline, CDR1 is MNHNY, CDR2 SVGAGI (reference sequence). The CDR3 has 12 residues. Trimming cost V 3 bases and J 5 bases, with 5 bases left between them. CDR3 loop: CASSYDNNEQFF. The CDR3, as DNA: TGTGCCAGCAGTTATGATAACAATGAGCAGTTCTTC.

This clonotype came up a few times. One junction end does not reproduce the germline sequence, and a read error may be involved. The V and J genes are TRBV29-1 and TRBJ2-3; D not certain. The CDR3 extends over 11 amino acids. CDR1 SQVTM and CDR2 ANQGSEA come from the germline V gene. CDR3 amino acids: CSVLSRDTQYF. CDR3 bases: TGCAGCGTTCTAAGCAGAGATACGCAGTATTTT.

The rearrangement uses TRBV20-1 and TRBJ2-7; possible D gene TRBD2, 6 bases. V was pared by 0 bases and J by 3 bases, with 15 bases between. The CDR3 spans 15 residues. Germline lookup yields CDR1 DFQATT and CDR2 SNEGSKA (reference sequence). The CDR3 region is CSARDSRGANYEQYF. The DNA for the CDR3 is TGCAGTGCTAGAGATTCTCGCGGGGCGAACTACGAGCAGTACTTC.

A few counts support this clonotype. The CDR3 nucleotides read TGCGCCAGCAGCCAAGATCAGGGGTACTCCTACGAGCAGTACTTC. Residues: CASSQDQGYSYEQYF. The chain recombines TRBV4-1 with TRBJ2-7, with a possible D match to TRBD1 (6 bases). Between the trimmed V and J ends, which lost 0 bases and 0 bases, there was a span of 9 bases. The CDR3 consists of 15 residues. Germline V CDR1 and CDR2: MGHRA, YSYEKL.

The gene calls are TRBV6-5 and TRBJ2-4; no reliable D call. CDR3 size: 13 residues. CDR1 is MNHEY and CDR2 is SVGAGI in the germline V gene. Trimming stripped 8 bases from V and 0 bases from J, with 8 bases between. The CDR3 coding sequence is TGTGCCAGCCGCTTGCTAGCCAAAAACATTCAGTACTTC. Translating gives CASRLLAKNIQYF.

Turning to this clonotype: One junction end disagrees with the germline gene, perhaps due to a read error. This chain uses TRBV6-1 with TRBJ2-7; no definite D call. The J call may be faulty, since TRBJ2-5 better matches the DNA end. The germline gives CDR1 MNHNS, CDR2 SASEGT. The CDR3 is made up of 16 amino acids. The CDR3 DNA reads TGTACCAGCAGTGAAGCGCTGAGAGGAGTCCGTGAGACCCAGTACTTC. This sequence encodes CTSSEALRGVRETQYF.

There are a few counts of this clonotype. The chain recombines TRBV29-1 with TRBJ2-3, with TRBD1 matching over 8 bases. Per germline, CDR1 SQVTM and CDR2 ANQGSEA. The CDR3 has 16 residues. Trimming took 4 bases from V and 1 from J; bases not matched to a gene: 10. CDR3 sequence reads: CSVGGPGGIGTDTQYF. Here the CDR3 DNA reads TGCAGCGTTGGGGGCCCAGGGGGCATCGGCACAGATACGCAGTATTTT.

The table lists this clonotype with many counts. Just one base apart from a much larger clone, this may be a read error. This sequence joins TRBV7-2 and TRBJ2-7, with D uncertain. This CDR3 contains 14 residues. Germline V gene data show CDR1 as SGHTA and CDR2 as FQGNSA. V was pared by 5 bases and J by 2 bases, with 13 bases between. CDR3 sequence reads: CASSVRSPAYEQYF. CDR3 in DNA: TGTGCCAGCAGCGTACGTAGCCCCGCCTACGAGCAGTACTTC.

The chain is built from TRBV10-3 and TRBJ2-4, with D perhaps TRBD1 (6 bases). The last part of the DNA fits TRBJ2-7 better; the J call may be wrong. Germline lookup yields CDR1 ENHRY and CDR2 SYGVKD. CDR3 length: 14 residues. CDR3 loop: CAISESGAQREQYF. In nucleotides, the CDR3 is TGTGCCATCAGTGAGTCGGGGGCGCAACGCGAGCAGTACTTC.

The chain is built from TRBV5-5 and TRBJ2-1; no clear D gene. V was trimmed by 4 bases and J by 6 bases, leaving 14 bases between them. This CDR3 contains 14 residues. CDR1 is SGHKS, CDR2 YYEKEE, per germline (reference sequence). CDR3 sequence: CASSPRAGGNEQFF. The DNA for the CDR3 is TGTGCCAGCAGCCCCCGGGCCGGTGGCAATGAGCAGTTCTTC.

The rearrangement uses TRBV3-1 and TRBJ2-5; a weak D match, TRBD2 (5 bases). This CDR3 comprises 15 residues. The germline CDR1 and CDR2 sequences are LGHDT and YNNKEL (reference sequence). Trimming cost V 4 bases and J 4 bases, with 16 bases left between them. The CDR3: CASSLRGSRIETQYF. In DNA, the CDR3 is TGTGCCAGCAGCCTCAGAGGGTCCCGAATAGAGACCCAGTACTTC.

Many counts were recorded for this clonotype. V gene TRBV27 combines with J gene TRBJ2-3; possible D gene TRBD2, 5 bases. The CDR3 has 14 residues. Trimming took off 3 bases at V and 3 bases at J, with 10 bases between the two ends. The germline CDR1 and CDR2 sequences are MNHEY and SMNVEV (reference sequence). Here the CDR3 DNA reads TGTGCCAGCAGTTTGGGTAGCGTAACAGATACGCAGTATTTT. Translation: CASSLGSVTDTQYF.

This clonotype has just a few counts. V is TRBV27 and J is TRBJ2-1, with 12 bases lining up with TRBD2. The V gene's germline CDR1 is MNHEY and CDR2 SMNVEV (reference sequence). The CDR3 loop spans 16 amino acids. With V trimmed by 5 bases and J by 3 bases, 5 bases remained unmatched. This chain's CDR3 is CASSPGTSGFYNEQFF. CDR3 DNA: TGTGCCAGCAGTCCCGGGACTAGCGGGTTCTACAATGAGCAGTTCTTC.

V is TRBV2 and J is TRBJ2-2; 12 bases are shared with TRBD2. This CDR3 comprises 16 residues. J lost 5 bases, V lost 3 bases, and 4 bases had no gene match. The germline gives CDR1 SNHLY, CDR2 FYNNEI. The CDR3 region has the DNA TGTGCCAGCAGTGAGACTAGCGGGAGCATTACCGGGGAGCTGTTTTTT. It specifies CASSETSGSITGELFF.

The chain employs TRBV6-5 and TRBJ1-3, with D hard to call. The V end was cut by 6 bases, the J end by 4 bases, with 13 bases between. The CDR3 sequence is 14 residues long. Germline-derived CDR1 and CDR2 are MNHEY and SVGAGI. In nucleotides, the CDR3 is TGTGCCAGCAGGGCGCTTGGGGTCGGAAACACCATATATTTT. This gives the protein CASRALGVGNTIYF.